These T cell receptor beta chains were read from a single sample in a study of cytomegalovirus exposure and HLA in healthy donors. The assay was immunoSEQ multiplex PCR, and TCRdb's table has in-frame clones only and misses some. The data show more than 90,000 clones, approximately 88% seen once. The sample consisted of PBMCs. The receptor set was obtained from a man between 18 and 35 years old in good health and CMV-seronegative. Both conserved end residues are part of each CDR3. Each record gives: J gene, clone size, V gene, D gene, CDR3 DNA, CDR3 protein. D genes are given only for firm matches. The size entry is marked missing in some rows and otherwise reads once, few, many or a size class.

TRBJ2-1 . TRBV27 TRBD1 TGTGCCAGCAGTTTTGGGGGACAGGGGATCCCTGAGCAGTTCTTC CASSFGGQGIPEQFF
TRBJ2-1 . TRBV27 TRBD1 TGTGCCGGTCATAAGACAGGGAACAATGAGCAGTTCTTC CAGHKTGNNEQFF
TRBJ1-4 . TRBV7-9 . TGTGCCAGCAGCCCTCGGGAAAAACTGTTTTTT CASSPREKLFF
TRBJ1-1 . TRBV2 TRBD1 TGTGCCAGCAGCGAACATCCTCAGGGGGCCGACACTGAAGCTTTCTTT CASSEHPQGADTEAFF
TRBJ1-2 . TRBV4-2 TRBD1 TGTGCCAGCAGCCAAGGGACAGACAGGGCCCGCTATGGCTACACCTTC CASSQGTDRARYGYTF
TRBJ2-7 . TRBV7-9 . TGTGCCAGCAGCTTCCAGGGGAACTCCTACGAGCAGTACTTC CASSFQGNSYEQYF
TRBJ2-3 . TRBV5-1 TRBD2 TGCGCCAGCAGTGGGATGCTAGCGGGAGGAGGGGGCACAGATACGCAGTATTTT CASSGMLAGGGGTDTQYF
TRBJ1-3 few TRBV19 . TGTGCCAGTAGTATCAGGGATGCCTCTGGAAACACCATATATTTT CASSIRDASGNTIYF
TRBJ2-7 . TRBV28 TRBD2 TGTGCCAGCAGGGGGACTAGCGGGGACCCCTACGAGCAGTACTTC CASRGTSGDPYEQYF
TRBJ2-2 . TRBV29-1 TRBD2 TGCAGCGCCGAGCGGGGAGGGGAGCTGTTTTTT CSAERGGELFF
TRBJ1-4 few TRBV19 . TGTGCCGGACAGTTTACGGCCCAGGGGGAAAAACTGTTTTTT CAGQFTAQGEKLFF
TRBJ2-5 . TRBV5-1 . TGCGCCAGCAAAGCGGGCCAAGAGACCCAGTACTTC CASKAGQETQYF
TRBJ2-3 . TRBV5-1 TRBD2 TGCGCCAGCAGCTTGGAGCGGGGGAGGACAGATACGCAGTATTTT CASSLERGRTDTQYF